The entry below gives a single T cell receptor (beta chain) sequence along with its context. Its target is unknown. This entry is derived from a study of T cell responses to AZD1222 COVID-19 vaccine. General study points: Just a handful of AZD1222 recipients were seropositive at baseline.

Some clones are missing from TCRdb's copy, which holds only in-frame ones; the method was immunoSEQ multiplex PCR. The sample contains 140,000 to 150,000 clones, roughly nine tenths of which appear only once. The trim removed 4 bases at V and 5 bases at J, leaving 9 bases unmatched. Germline V lookup: CDR1 MDHEN, CDR2 SYDVKM. The CDR3 totals 16 residues. The receptor comes from an adult who received the MenACWY meningococcal vaccine as a control. The rearrangement uses TRBV28 and TRBJ2-5, with 11 nucleotides matching TRBD1. The material was peripheral blood, obtained 28 days after the second dose of the MenACWY control vaccine. The DNA of the CDR3 is TGTGCCAGCAGTTCCTCTGGACAGGGGGCTTATGAGACCCAGTACTTC. Translating gives CASSSSGQGAYETQYF.